This T cell receptor (beta chain) was documented in a study of T-cell memory formation after mild COVID-19. TCRdb itself ran the 5' RACE reads through MiXCR, one entry per CDR3 protein. The table has a few hundred thousand distinct CDR3 sequences, about a sixth seen once; the top ten hold around a fifth. This CDR3 spans 14 amino acids. V was pared by 4 bases and J by 1 base, with 11 bases between. Germline CDR1 and CDR2: SGHRS and YFSETQ. Sample: PBMCs or a T cell subset sorted from them (not recorded which). This chain connects TRBV5-1 to TRBJ1-1; D is ambiguous. This clonotype was obtained from a man in his late teens or twenties who had mild COVID-19 (a few samples of this study predate the infection). Cell type and time point are not known. The CDR3 DNA is TGCGCCAGCAGCCCCCAAACGGCGAACACTGAAGCTTTCTTT. Translation: CASSPQTANTEAFF.